The next 30 T cell receptor beta chains were all read from a single sample in a study of spatial heterogeneity in lung cancer. Study findings and constraints: Tumor mutation counts were tracked by expanded intratumoral alpha and beta TCR counts.

TCRdb re-derived calls from the 5' RACE reads in MiXCR, one entry per CDR3 protein. The data hold 16,000 or so distinct CDR3 sequences, with almost 6% observed a single time. Noted time point: sample taken at primary tumor resection. These receptors' targets are unknown. The sequenced sample was lung tumor tissue, obtained at surgery. Receptor source: a female donor with early-stage non-small cell lung cancer.

Concerning this clonotype: In a library made to pick up alpha chains, this beta chain is a stray read with a size that means little. V usage is TRBV18 and J usage is TRBJ1-1; D gene ambiguous. The CDR3 runs 14 residues. V was pared by 2 bases and J by 4 bases, with 11 bases between. From germline, CDR1 is KGHSH and CDR2 LQKENI. This CDR3 is CASSPSAGSTEAFF. DNA of the CDR3: TGTGCCAGCTCACCATCCGCGGGGAGCACTGAAGCTTTCTTT.

This clonotype was seen ten or more times. This beta chain is an unintended read in a library built for alpha chains; its size means little. This chain connects TRBV12-3 or TRBV12-4 to TRBJ2-1; 10 nucleotides align to TRBD2. Trimming took 2 bases from V and 9 from J; bases not matched to a gene: 7. The CDR3 runs to 15 residues. The chain's CDR3 is CASSLSSGSGGEQFF. CDR3 bases: TGTGCCAGCAGTTTATCTAGCGGGAGTGGCGGTGAGCAGTTCTTC.

As regards this clonotype: Because the library targeted alpha chains, this beta chain is an off-target read whose size means little. V and J are TRBV20-1 and TRBJ2-5; a weak D match, TRBD2 (5 bases). Trimming shortened V by 6 bases and J by 5 bases, and 13 bases separated the two germline ends. Germline lookup yields CDR1 DFQATT and CDR2 SNEGSKA (reference sequence). The CDR3 has 12 residues. The CDR3 nucleotides are TGCAGTGCCGCGGGTGGTGGGGAGACCCAGTACTTC. This encodes CSAAGGGETQYF.

This clonotype was found a few times. Because this beta chain is a stray read in a library intended to capture alpha chains, its abundance should not be given much weight. The chain combines TRBV12-3 or TRBV12-4 with TRBJ2-1; 8 positions agree with TRBD1. The CDR3 is made up of 13 amino acids. V shed 5 bases, J shed 8 bases, and the junction held 5 bases outside the gene matches. The CDR3 sequence is CASSLGQGHEQFF. In nucleotides, the CDR3 is TGTGCCAGCAGTCTCGGACAGGGCCATGAGCAGTTCTTC.

This clonotype was seen many times. This beta chain turned up in a library designed for alpha chains; as an off-target read, its abundance says little. V gene TRBV29-1 combines with J gene TRBJ2-5; unclear D gene. CDR1 SQVTM and CDR2 ANQGSEA come from the germline V gene. CDR3 length: 14 amino acids. The V end was cut by 6 bases, the J end by 6 bases, with 20 bases between. This CDR3 is CSVEPDRGAKTQYF. The CDR3 DNA sequence: TGCAGCGTCGAACCCGACCGAGGAGCAAAGACCCAGTACTTC. Variable domain in full (rest from reference TRBV29-1 and TRBJ2-5): SAVISQKPSRDICQRGTSLTIQCQVDSQVTMMFWYRQQPGQSLTLIATANQGSEATYESGFVIDKFPISRPNLTFSTLTVSNMSPEDSSIYLCSVEPDRGAKTQYFGPGTRLLVL.

By share, this clonotype ranks as medium-sized. This beta chain slipped into a library made for alpha chains as a stray read, so its size is not meaningful. The chain couples TRBV7-2 to TRBJ2-7; possibly TRBD2 for D (5 bases). CDR3 size: 12 residues. The V gene lost 5 bases and the J gene lost 6 bases, with 11 bases spanning the gap. The germline V gene has CDR1 SGHTA and CDR2 FQGNSA. Here the CDR3 reads CASSLGRGEQYF. CDR3 in DNA: TGTGCCAGCAGCCTTGGACGGGGCGAGCAGTACTTC.

This clonotype was recorded many times. A library made for alpha chains picked up this beta chain off target, so its size means little. The chain has TRBV3-1 and TRBJ2-1, with 8 bases identical to TRBD1. The CDR3 spans 16 residues. J gave up 4 bases and V 3 bases, and 8 bases lay outside the gene matches. CDR1 and CDR2 (germline): LGHDT, YNNKEL (reference sequence). The CDR3 sequence is CASSHAAGGRYNEQFF. As DNA, the CDR3 is TGTGCCAGCAGCCACGCGGCAGGGGGCAGGTACAATGAGCAGTTCTTC.

This clonotype was recorded at least ten times. Since it is a stray read in a library aimed at alpha chains, this beta chain has a size that is not meaningful. This chain joins TRBV20-1 and TRBJ2-1; 9 bases align to TRBD2. The CDR3 is 13 amino acids. In germline, CDR1 is DFQATT, CDR2 SNEGSKA (reference sequence). The V gene end was trimmed by 6 bases and the J gene end by 9 bases; junction bases not matched to a gene: 9. CDR3 sequence reads: CSATIAGVSEQFF. CDR3 sequence (DNA): TGCAGTGCGACGATAGCGGGAGTCAGTGAGCAGTTCTTC.

This clonotype was picked up many times. Within a library made for alpha chains, this beta chain is off target, and its count is uninformative. This chain links TRBV28 with TRBJ2-1; 7 bases agree with TRBD2. The trim removed 3 bases at V and 4 bases at J, leaving 9 bases unmatched. From germline, CDR1 is MDHEN and CDR2 SYDVKM. The CDR3 covers 16 residues. The CDR3 is CASSFWSSSGYNEQFF. For the CDR3, the DNA is TGTGCCAGCAGTTTCTGGAGCTCTAGCGGTTACAATGAGCAGTTCTTC.

About this clonotype itself: A read error may produce the germline difference seen at one junction end. Because this beta chain is a stray read in a library intended to capture alpha chains, its abundance should not be given much weight. This chain joins TRBV20-1 and TRBJ1-5; no clear D gene. CDR1 DFQATT and CDR2 SNEGSKA come from the germline V gene (reference sequence). The length of the CDR3 is 14 residues. CDR3: CSASGIKVDQPRHF. The CDR3, as DNA: TGCAGTGCGTCCGGGATCAAGGTAGATCAGCCCCGGCATTTT.

This clonotype was observed at least ten times. For a library built for alpha chains, this beta chain is a stray read; little rests on its size. The rearrangement links TRBV28 to TRBJ2-3; D uncertain. With 6 bases removed from V and 7 bases from J, the gap between germline ends came to 11 bases. The CDR3 loop spans 12 amino acids. Germline CDR1 MDHEN, CDR2 SYDVKM. CDR3 DNA: TGTGCCAGCAGGTCACTCGCGTATACGCAGTATTTT. It is translated as CASRSLAYTQYF.

In this sample, this clonotype turned up many times. Being off target in a library aimed at alpha chains, this beta chain has a size of little meaning. This chain uses TRBV27 with TRBJ2-5; D not certain. With 6 bases removed from V and 0 bases from J, the gap between germline ends came to 14 bases. Germline V lookup: CDR1 MNHEY, CDR2 SMNVEV (reference sequence). There are 15 residues in the CDR3. CDR3 region: CASSLPTGDQETQYF. CDR3 nucleotide sequence: TGTGCCAGCAGCCTACCCACTGGGGACCAAGAGACCCAGTACTTC.

This clonotype showed up many times. For a library built for alpha chains, this beta chain is a stray read; little rests on its size. V and J are TRBV5-5 and TRBJ2-1; tentatively, D is TRBD2 (6 bases). Germline CDR1 reads SGHKS; CDR2 reads YYEKEE (reference sequence). V dropped 4 bases and J dropped 9 bases, with 14 bases sitting between them. This CDR3 comprises 13 residues. The CDR3 DNA reads TGTGCCAGCAGCGCCGGGAGCCGGGTTGAGCAGTTCTTC. Its protein is CASSAGSRVEQFF.

This clonotype was counted at least ten times. This beta chain was picked up by a library intended for alpha chains and is off target, so its count carries little meaning. This sequence joins TRBV14 and TRBJ2-7, with D possibly called TRBD1 or TRBD2 (5 bases each). Germline CDR1 reads SGHDN; CDR2 reads FVKESK. Trimming left V 4 bases short and J 0 bases short, with 13 bases between. The CDR3 extends over 15 amino acids. Written as DNA, the CDR3 is TGTGCCAGCAGCCCTCCCGGGACCCACTCCTACGAGCAGTACTTC. The encoded protein is CASSPPGTHSYEQYF.

This clonotype was observed many times. This beta chain came through as a stray read in a library set up for alpha chains, and its size says little. The CDR3 sequence: CSARDLKGGWDTEAFF. In nucleotides, the CDR3 is TGCAGTGCTAGAGATCTAAAGGGAGGTTGGGACACTGAAGCTTTCTTT. V gene TRBV20-1 combines with J gene TRBJ1-1; D not resolved. The CDR3 is 16 amino acids. The germline CDR1 and CDR2 sequences are DFQATT and SNEGSKA (reference sequence). Trimming removed 0 bases at V and 3 bases at J, with 17 bases between.

This clonotype was observed many times. The library was built for alpha chains, so this beta chain is an off-target read and its size means little. The chain has TRBV28 and TRBJ2-5; TRBD2 aligns across 8 bases. The V gene end was trimmed by 2 bases and the J gene end by 5 bases; junction bases not matched to a gene: 10. Germline CDR1 reads MDHEN; CDR2 reads SYDVKM. The CDR3 consists of 16 residues. DNA of the CDR3: TGTGCCAGCAGTTTACAGGGTAGCGGGAAAAGGGAGACCCAGTACTTC. Translation: CASSLQGSGKRETQYF. The full variable domain, with the rest looked up from reference TRBV28 and TRBJ2-5, is DVKVTQSSRYLVKRTGEKVFLECVQDMDHENMFWYRQDPGLGLRLIYFSYDVKMKEKGDIPEGYSVSREKKERFSLILESASTNQTSMYLCASSLQGSGKRETQYFGPGTRLLVL.

Ten or more counts support this clonotype. This beta chain slipped into a library made for alpha chains as a stray read, so its size is not meaningful. The V call is TRBV2, the J call TRBJ2-1; 7 positions match TRBD2. The germline gives CDR1 SNHLY, CDR2 FYNNEI. V lost 6 bases to trimming and J lost 0 bases; unmatched junction nucleotides: 11. This CDR3 is built from 17 residues. In nucleotides, the CDR3 is TGTGCCAGCAGGGGCCATCGACTAGCCGGCTCCTACAATGAGCAGTTCTTC. Protein: CASRGHRLAGSYNEQFF.

A word on this clonotype: A much larger clone differs by one base, so this may be a read error. The CDR3 carries no conserved terminal phenylalanine or tryptophan, so it likely arises from a read error. The library was built for alpha chains, so this beta chain is an off-target read and its size means little. The rearrangement links TRBV20-1 to TRBJ2-1; 7 bases align to TRBD2. The germline CDR1 and CDR2 sequences are DFQATT and SNEGSKA (reference sequence). CDR3 length equals 13 residues. Unmatched junction bases numbered 8, after V lost 5 bases and J lost 7 bases. The CDR3 DNA follows: TGCAGTGCTCCCCAAGTTAGCGGGAATGAGCAGTTCTCC. The encoded protein is CSAPQVSGNEQFS.

Of note for this clonotype: This beta chain came through as a stray read in a library set up for alpha chains, and its size says little. This chain joins TRBV20-1 and TRBJ2-3, with D perhaps matching TRBD1 (5 bases). CDR1 DFQATT and CDR2 SNEGSKA come from the germline V gene (reference sequence). V lost 0 bases and J lost 2, with 9 bases in between. CDR3 length: 14 residues. As DNA, the CDR3 is TGCAGTGCTAGAGATAAGACAGCCACAGATACGCAGTATTTT. Translating it yields CSARDKTATDTQYF.

In its sample, this clonotype was seen a few times. Little can be read into the size of this beta chain, an off-target read in a library designed for alpha chains. The chain carries TRBV7-9 and TRBJ1-2; 9 nucleotides line up with TRBD1. The V gene's germline CDR1 is SEHNR and CDR2 FQNEAQ (reference sequence). V was clipped by 5 bases and J by 8 bases; unmatched bases: 12. The CDR3 spans 15 residues. The CDR3: CASSAGTGHKFGYTF. Written as DNA, the CDR3 is TGTGCCAGCAGCGCCGGGACAGGGCACAAGTTCGGCTACACCTTC.

This clonotype was observed at least ten times. This beta chain is an unintended read in a library built for alpha chains; its size means little. This CDR3 reads CAISAGTINTDTQYF. The CDR3, as DNA: TGTGCCATCAGTGCCGGGACTATCAACACAGATACGCAGTATTTT. The chain links TRBV10-3 to TRBJ2-3; TRBD2 matches at 7 bases. This CDR3 is 15 amino acids long. Germline CDR1 is ENHRY and CDR2 is SYGVKD. J gave up 2 bases and V 4 bases, and 6 bases lay outside the gene matches.

This clonotype came up many times. This beta chain lies outside the target of a library built for alpha chains; its clone size means little. The V call is TRBV20-1, the J call TRBJ1-2, with 11 bases that match TRBD1. The CDR3 contains 15 residues. Germline V lookup: CDR1 DFQATT, CDR2 SNEGSKA (reference sequence). V was pared by 6 bases and J by 7 bases, with 13 bases of the junction left unmatched. CDR3 nucleotide sequence: TGCAGTGCGCCTGGGGACAGGGGGTTTTTCGGTGGCTACACCTTC. Translating gives CSAPGDRGFFGGYTF.

This clonotype was found a few times. The library was designed around alpha chains, so this beta chain is a stray read whose abundance carries little weight. This chain joins TRBV20-1 and TRBJ2-1; D perhaps matches TRBD2 (6 bases). The V gene's germline CDR1 is DFQATT and CDR2 SNEGSKA (reference sequence). V was cut by 0 bases and J by 2 bases, with 11 bases left in between. The CDR3 has 15 amino acids. CDR3 residues: CSAREGRRAYNEQFF. For the CDR3, the DNA is TGCAGTGCTAGAGAAGGGCGGAGGGCCTACAATGAGCAGTTCTTC.

Turning to this clonotype: This beta chain appears as a stray read in a library generated for alpha chains; its size is not informative. The chain recombines TRBV19 with TRBJ2-3; TRBD2 is a possible D gene (6 bases). The CDR3 contains 15 residues. The V end was cut by 6 bases, the J end by 0 bases, with 13 bases between. Germline CDR1 is LNHDA and CDR2 is SQIVND (reference sequence). The CDR3 region is CASRQGTASTDTQYF. The DNA for the CDR3 is TGTGCCAGTAGACAAGGGACTGCTAGCACAGATACGCAGTATTTT.

This clonotype was seen ten or more times. Since it is a stray read in a library aimed at alpha chains, this beta chain has a size that is not meaningful. The chain combines TRBV10-3 with TRBJ2-5; D not certain. The V and J ends lost 0 bases and 1 base respectively, with 9 bases between them. The CDR3 runs 15 residues. Germline V CDR1 and CDR2: ENHRY, SYGVKD. The CDR3 DNA follows: TGTGCCATCAGTGAGTCCGGACGGATCCAAGAGACCCAGTACTTC. This codes for CAISESGRIQETQYF.

This clonotype was seen repeatedly, ten times or more. This beta chain appears as a stray read in a library generated for alpha chains; its size is not informative. The chain is built from TRBV27 and TRBJ2-1; D perhaps matches TRBD2 (5 bases). CDR3 length equals 17 residues. The V gene's germline CDR1 is MNHEY and CDR2 SMNVEV (reference sequence). Trimming shortened V by 4 bases and J by 11 bases, and 27 bases separated the two germline ends. CDR3 sequence: CASSYTSYRDSSNKQFF. The CDR3, as DNA: TGTGCCAGCAGTTACACCTCGTACCGGGATTCTAGTAACAAGCAGTTCTTC.

This clonotype appeared many times. Within a library made for alpha chains, this beta chain is off target, and its count is uninformative. The chain joins TRBV6-2 or TRBV6-3 to TRBJ2-7; 12 positions agree with TRBD2. Germline V gene data show CDR1 as MNHEY and CDR2 as SVGEGT. The J segment lost 3 bases and the V segment lost 5 bases, leaving 2 bases of the junction unmatched. The CDR3 is made up of 14 amino acids. CDR3 in amino acids: CASSKTSGSYEQYF. DNA of the CDR3: TGTGCCAGCAGTAAGACTAGCGGGAGCTACGAGCAGTACTTC.

This clonotype was seen at least ten times. This beta chain represents an off-target read in a library built for alpha chains; its size is of limited meaning. The chain uses TRBV5-1 and TRBJ1-1; D ambiguous. Looked up from germline, CDR1 is SGHRS and CDR2 is YFSETQ. Trimming stripped 0 bases from V and 1 base from J, with 7 bases between. This CDR3 contains 14 residues. CDR3 region: CASSLGQSNTEAFF. The CDR3 DNA reads TGCGCCAGCAGCTTGGGGCAATCGAACACTGAAGCTTTCTTT. Drawing the rest from reference TRBV5-1 and TRBJ1-1, the complete variable domain is KAGVTQTPRYLIKTRGQQVTLSCSPISGHRSVSWYQQTPGQGLQFLFEYFSETQRNKGNFPGRFSGRQFSNSRSEMNVSTLELGDSALYLCASSLGQSNTEAFFGQGTRLTVV.

The table lists this clonotype with many counts. This beta chain represents an off-target read in a library built for alpha chains; its size is of limited meaning. The chain has TRBV28 and TRBJ1-2; D unclear. The CDR3 consists of 13 residues. Germline V gene data show CDR1 as MDHEN and CDR2 as SYDVKM. V was trimmed by 3 bases and J by 2 bases, leaving 7 bases between them. The CDR3 is CASSFFPNYGYTF. CDR3 bases: TGTGCCAGCAGTTTTTTCCCAAACTATGGCTACACCTTC.

This clonotype was recorded many times. Since the library was made to target alpha chains, this beta chain is a stray read and its abundance is not meaningful. The CDR3 DNA is TGTGCCAGCAGCTTAGCCCCTCCTGGGAGACAGCCCCAGCATTTT. Amino acid sequence: CASSLAPPGRQPQHF. The chain is built from TRBV7-8 and TRBJ1-5; D is uncertain. CDR3 length equals 15 residues. Germline assignment: CDR1 SGHVS and CDR2 FQNEAQ. V shed 0 bases and J shed 7 bases, with 13 bases lying between them.